The clone carrying this TCR beta chain was recorded at least ten times. Amplification yielded TCR beta CDR3 regions, with RNA transcripts as the source. RT-PCR in the first round (using the HTBI primer set) targeted the TCR CDR3. TCRdb itself ran the multiplex PCR reads through MiXCR, one entry per CDR3 protein. The table has fewer than 750,000 distinct CDR3 sequences, 14% seen once. This sample was taken from a study of T cells in Graves' hyperthyroidism and ophthalmopathy. The germline V and J ends were trimmed by 3 bases and 0 bases, with 15 bases remaining between them. The germline gives CDR1 GTSNPN, CDR2 SVGIG (reference sequence). The CDR3 has 16 residues.

Sequencing was done on a sample of blood. The gene calls are TRBV30 and TRBJ1-3; no clear D gene. This sequence was found in a woman between 45 and 65 years old with Graves' ophthalmopathy. The CDR3 DNA is TGTGCCTGGAGACTGTTGGGCGGGGACTCTGGAAACACCATATATTTT. It yields the protein CAWRLLGGDSGNTIYF.